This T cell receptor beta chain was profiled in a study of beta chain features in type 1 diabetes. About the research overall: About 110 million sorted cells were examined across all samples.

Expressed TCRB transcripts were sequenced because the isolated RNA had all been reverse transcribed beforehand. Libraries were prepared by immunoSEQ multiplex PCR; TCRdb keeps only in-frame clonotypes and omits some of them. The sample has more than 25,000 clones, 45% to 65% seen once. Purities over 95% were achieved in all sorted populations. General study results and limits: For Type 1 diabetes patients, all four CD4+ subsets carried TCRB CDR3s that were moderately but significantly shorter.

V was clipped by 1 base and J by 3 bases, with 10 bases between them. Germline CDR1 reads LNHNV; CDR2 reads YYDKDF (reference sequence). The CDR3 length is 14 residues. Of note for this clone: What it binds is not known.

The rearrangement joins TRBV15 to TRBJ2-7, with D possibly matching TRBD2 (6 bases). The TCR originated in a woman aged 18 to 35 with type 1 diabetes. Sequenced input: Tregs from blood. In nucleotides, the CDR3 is TGTGCCACCAGCAGAGGGCAGGGAGGCTACGAGCAGTACTTC. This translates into CATSRGQGGYEQYF.